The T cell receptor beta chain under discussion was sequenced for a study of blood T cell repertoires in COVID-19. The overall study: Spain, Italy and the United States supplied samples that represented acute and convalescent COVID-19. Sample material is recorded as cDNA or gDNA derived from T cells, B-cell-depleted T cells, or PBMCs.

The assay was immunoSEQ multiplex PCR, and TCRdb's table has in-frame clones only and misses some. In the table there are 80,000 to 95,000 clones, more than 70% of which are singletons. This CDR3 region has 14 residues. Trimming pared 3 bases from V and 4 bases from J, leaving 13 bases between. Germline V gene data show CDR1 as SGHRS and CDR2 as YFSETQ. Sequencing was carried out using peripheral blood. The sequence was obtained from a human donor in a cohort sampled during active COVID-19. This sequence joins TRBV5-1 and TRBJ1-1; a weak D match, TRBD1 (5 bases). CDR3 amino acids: CASSYVRGSTEAFF. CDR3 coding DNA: TGCGCCAGCAGCTACGTAAGGGGCAGCACTGAAGCTTTCTTT.